The rows below give T cell receptor beta chains drawn from one sample of a study of T cell responses to AZD1222 COVID-19 vaccine. The repertoire was sequenced with immunoSEQ multiplex PCR; TCRdb's copy has only in-frame clones and lacks some. This table holds 150,000 or so clones, about 90% found once. Material: peripheral blood, obtained 28 days after the second dose of the MenACWY control vaccine. Receptors were obtained from an adult who received the MenACWY meningococcal vaccine as a control. Each CDR3 is given with its conserved first and last residue. Fields, in order: V gene, J gene, D gene, clone size, CDR3 DNA, CDR3 protein. A D gene is named only where the DNA matches it firmly. Size values are once, few and many counts, or a class for expanded clones, and some rows have none.

v_call: TRBV6-5; j_call: TRBJ1-4; d_call: .; clone_size: .; cdr3_nt: TGTGCCAGCAGAGACGCTCGGGGGCCCCCCGAAAAACTGTTTTTT; cdr3_aa: CASRDARGPPEKLFF
v_call: TRBV5-1; j_call: TRBJ2-1; d_call: TRBD2; clone_size: .; cdr3_nt: TGCGCCAGCAGCGGGTTGGCGGGAGGGCCGGCCAATGAGCAGTTCTTC; cdr3_aa: CASSGLAGGPANEQFF
v_call: TRBV28; j_call: TRBJ2-7; d_call: TRBD1; clone_size: .; cdr3_nt: TGTGCCAGCAGTCGAACAGGGGTAGAGCAGTACTTC; cdr3_aa: CASSRTGVEQYF
v_call: TRBV2; j_call: TRBJ2-7; d_call: .; clone_size: .; cdr3_nt: TGTGCCAGCATAGTGTGGAGGTCCTACGAGCAGTACTTC; cdr3_aa: CASIVWRSYEQYF
v_call: TRBV10-1; j_call: TRBJ2-7; d_call: .; clone_size: .; cdr3_nt: TGCGCCAGCAGTGAGTCGACTAGTAACTCCTACGAGCAGTACTTC; cdr3_aa: CASSESTSNSYEQYF
v_call: TRBV27; j_call: TRBJ1-4; d_call: .; clone_size: .; cdr3_nt: TGTGCCAGCAGTCCCTGGACCAGCCAGGATGAAAAACTGTTTTTT; cdr3_aa: CASSPWTSQDEKLFF
v_call: TRBV5-1; j_call: TRBJ2-3; d_call: .; clone_size: .; cdr3_nt: TGCGCCAGCAGCGGTCTCGGCGGGTCAAGCACAGATACGCAGTATTTT; cdr3_aa: CASSGLGGSSTDTQYF
v_call: TRBV7-2; j_call: TRBJ1-2; d_call: .; clone_size: .; cdr3_nt: TGTGCCAGCAGCTTAGGTCAGGGAGAGGGCTACACCTTC; cdr3_aa: CASSLGQGEGYTF
v_call: TRBV6-2/TRBV6-3; j_call: TRBJ2-7; d_call: TRBD2; clone_size: .; cdr3_nt: TGTGCCAGCAGTGCGCATTCCGGGACTAGCGCTGACGAGCAGTACTTC; cdr3_aa: CASSAHSGTSADEQYF
v_call: TRBV29-1; j_call: TRBJ1-1; d_call: .; clone_size: .; cdr3_nt: TGCAGCGTGGCCCCGGACAGAGGTGGAGCTTTCTTT; cdr3_aa: CSVAPDRGGAFF
v_call: TRBV7-2; j_call: TRBJ2-2; d_call: TRBD2; clone_size: once; cdr3_nt: TGTGCCAGCAGCTTAGGGCAGCGGGGGTCGGCCGGGGAGCTGTTTTTT; cdr3_aa: CASSLGQRGSAGELFF
v_call: TRBV27; j_call: TRBJ1-2; d_call: .; clone_size: .; cdr3_nt: TGTGCCAGCAGTTTATCGGGGATACGGACGGGTAACTATGGCTACACCTTC; cdr3_aa: CASSLSGIRTGNYGYTF
v_call: TRBV9; j_call: TRBJ2-2; d_call: TRBD1; clone_size: .; cdr3_nt: TGTGCCAGCAGCGTTTTTCCAGGGGGAGACACCGGGGAGCTGTTTTTT; cdr3_aa: CASSVFPGGDTGELFF
v_call: TRBV28; j_call: TRBJ1-2; d_call: .; clone_size: once; cdr3_nt: TGTGCCAGCAGTTTTTACCGACAGGACCTATCCCTACACTATGGCTACACCTTC; cdr3_aa: CASSFYRQDLSLHYGYTF
v_call: TRBV7-9; j_call: TRBJ1-5; d_call: TRBD1; clone_size: once; cdr3_nt: TGTGCCAGCAGCTTAGCGGGTCAGGGGGCTCAGCCCCAGCATTTT; cdr3_aa: CASSLAGQGAQPQHF
v_call: TRBV28; j_call: TRBJ1-5; d_call: TRBD1; clone_size: .; cdr3_nt: TGTGCCAGCAGTTTTTCGACAGGGTCGATTCAGCCCCAGCATTTT; cdr3_aa: CASSFSTGSIQPQHF
v_call: TRBV28; j_call: TRBJ2-5; d_call: .; clone_size: .; cdr3_nt: TGTGCCAGCAGTTTCAGAGAGACCCAGTACTTC; cdr3_aa: CASSFRETQYF
v_call: TRBV18; j_call: TRBJ2-7; d_call: .; clone_size: .; cdr3_nt: TGTGCCAGCTCACAAGACTACGAGCAGTACTTC; cdr3_aa: CASSQDYEQYF
v_call: TRBV7-2; j_call: TRBJ1-5; d_call: .; clone_size: .; cdr3_nt: TGTGCCAGCAGCTTTTTTCGTGATCCCAATCAGCCCCAGCATTTT; cdr3_aa: CASSFFRDPNQPQHF
v_call: TRBV29-1; j_call: TRBJ2-3; d_call: TRBD1; clone_size: .; cdr3_nt: TGCAGCGCTCACCGGGACAGGACCACAGATACGCAGTATTTT; cdr3_aa: CSAHRDRTTDTQYF
v_call: TRBV19; j_call: TRBJ1-2; d_call: .; clone_size: .; cdr3_nt: TGTGCCAGTAGTATCTGGGAAGTGGACTATGGCTACACCTTC; cdr3_aa: CASSIWEVDYGYTF
v_call: TRBV7-9; j_call: TRBJ2-5; d_call: .; clone_size: .; cdr3_nt: TGTGCCAGCAGCTTAGACCCCGGGGGAAGGTCGGAGACCCAGTACTTC; cdr3_aa: CASSLDPGGRSETQYF
v_call: TRBV19; j_call: TRBJ2-7; d_call: TRBD1; clone_size: .; cdr3_nt: TGTGCCAGTAGTTATGGGGGACAGGGGCCCGGCGAGCAGTACTTC; cdr3_aa: CASSYGGQGPGEQYF
v_call: TRBV15; j_call: TRBJ1-1; d_call: .; clone_size: .; cdr3_nt: TGTGCCACCGGACCCCCACGAGGATATGAGAAGGACACTGAAGCTTTCTTT; cdr3_aa: CATGPPRGYEKDTEAFF
v_call: TRBV11-3; j_call: TRBJ2-5; d_call: TRBD1; clone_size: .; cdr3_nt: TGTGCCAGCAGCACGGGACAGGGGGGACAAGAGACCCAGTACTTC; cdr3_aa: CASSTGQGGQETQYF
v_call: TRBV18; j_call: TRBJ2-7; d_call: .; clone_size: .; cdr3_nt: TGTGCCAGCTCAAGGCAGGAAAACGAGCAGTACTTC; cdr3_aa: CASSRQENEQYF
v_call: TRBV3-1/TRBV3-2; j_call: TRBJ2-7; d_call: .; clone_size: .; cdr3_nt: TGTGCCAGCAGCCAAGGGGGCACTCTGGACGAGCAGTACTTC; cdr3_aa: CASSQGGTLDEQYF
v_call: TRBV9; j_call: TRBJ1-4; d_call: .; clone_size: .; cdr3_nt: TGTGCCAGCAGCGTTACCCCGGATGGGAAACTGTTTTTT; cdr3_aa: CASSVTPDGKLFF